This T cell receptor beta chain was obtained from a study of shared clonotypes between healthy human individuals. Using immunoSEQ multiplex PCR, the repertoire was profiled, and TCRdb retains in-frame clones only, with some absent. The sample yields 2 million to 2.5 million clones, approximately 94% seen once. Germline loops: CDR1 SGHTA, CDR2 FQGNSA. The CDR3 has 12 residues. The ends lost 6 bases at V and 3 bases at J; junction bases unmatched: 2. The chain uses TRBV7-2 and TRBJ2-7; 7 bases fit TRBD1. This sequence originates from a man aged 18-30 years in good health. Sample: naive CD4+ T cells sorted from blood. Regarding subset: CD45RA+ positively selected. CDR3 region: CASRQGRYEQYF. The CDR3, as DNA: TGTGCCAGCAGACAGGGGCGCTACGAGCAGTACTTC.